This T cell receptor (beta chain) was obtained from a study of blood T cell repertoires in COVID-19 (dated by TCRdb to about 2020). Looking at the study overall: Samples covering the acute and convalescent phases of COVID-19 were provided by collaborators in the United States, Italy and Spain. The prospective study material was composed of cDNA or gDNA derived from T cells, B-cell-depleted T cells, or PBMCs. Subjects who had been exposed to COVID-19, were actively infected with it, or had recovered from it provided the deeply sampled blood TCRbeta repertoires that made up the dataset. The repertoires were released in a freely available public database meant as a resource for research on the immune response to SARS-CoV-2. The samples were drawn from the first 160 participants of the ongoing ImmuneRACE study and from some 1,300 subjects provided by 6 global collaborators. Sample metadata almost always included a de-identified subject ID, COVID-19 status, age in years and sex. HLA class I and class II types, where available, came from metadata supplied by the sample provider rather than from assay-based typing.

The germline V gene sets CDR1 to MDHEN and CDR2 to SYDVKM. Compared with germline, V lacks 6 bases and J lacks 5 bases; bases without a gene match: 12. The CDR3 measures 16 amino acids from cysteine to phenylalanine. The sequence is cut down to CDR3 DNA, 48 bases in frame from base 1. To note about this clone: Its recognized antigen is unknown. Base qualities are not at hand, and no much larger clone is one base apart.

Broader findings and caveats from the paper: The quantity of clinical and demographic metadata differed by source and by participant and was supplied without curation.

Collaborating institutions collected whole blood in K2EDTA tubes following their own protocols. For TCRbeta analysis, collaborator samples were shipped as frozen whole blood, as isolated PBMCs, or as DNA extracted from either sample type. The immunoSEQ Assay, a bias-controlled multiplex PCR, was used to amplify TCRbeta CDR3 regions from genomic DNA. Regarding the original processing steps: Within the assay, amplification of reference gene primers was used to estimate how many nucleated cells each sample contained. Sequence reads were collapsed and filtered to measure the absolute abundance of every unique TCRbeta CDR3 rearrangement. For each sample, productive Simpson clonality was calculated as the square root of Simpson's diversity index across productive rearrangements. As stored in TCRdb, this immuneACCESS dataset retains in-frame rearrangements with V and J assigned. A fraction of the clones does not appear; measured against another copy, unresolved V genes explain less than half of the discrepancy, and the remainder lacks a known reason. The V and J calls and clone size come from that table; D and trimming were worked out from the DNA. The sample table shows under 350,000 clones, and roughly 87% are seen once. The ten largest clones take up roughly 15% of the sample.

The TCR was taken from a human donor in a cohort sampled during active COVID-19. The sequence joins TRBV28 to TRBJ2-2; TRBD1 agrees with 7 junctional bases. Sequenced: peripheral blood. The CDR3 loop reads CASRPSGTAGTGELFF. The DNA reads TGTGCCAGCAGACCCTCTGGGACAGCTGGAACCGGGGAGCTGTTTTTT.